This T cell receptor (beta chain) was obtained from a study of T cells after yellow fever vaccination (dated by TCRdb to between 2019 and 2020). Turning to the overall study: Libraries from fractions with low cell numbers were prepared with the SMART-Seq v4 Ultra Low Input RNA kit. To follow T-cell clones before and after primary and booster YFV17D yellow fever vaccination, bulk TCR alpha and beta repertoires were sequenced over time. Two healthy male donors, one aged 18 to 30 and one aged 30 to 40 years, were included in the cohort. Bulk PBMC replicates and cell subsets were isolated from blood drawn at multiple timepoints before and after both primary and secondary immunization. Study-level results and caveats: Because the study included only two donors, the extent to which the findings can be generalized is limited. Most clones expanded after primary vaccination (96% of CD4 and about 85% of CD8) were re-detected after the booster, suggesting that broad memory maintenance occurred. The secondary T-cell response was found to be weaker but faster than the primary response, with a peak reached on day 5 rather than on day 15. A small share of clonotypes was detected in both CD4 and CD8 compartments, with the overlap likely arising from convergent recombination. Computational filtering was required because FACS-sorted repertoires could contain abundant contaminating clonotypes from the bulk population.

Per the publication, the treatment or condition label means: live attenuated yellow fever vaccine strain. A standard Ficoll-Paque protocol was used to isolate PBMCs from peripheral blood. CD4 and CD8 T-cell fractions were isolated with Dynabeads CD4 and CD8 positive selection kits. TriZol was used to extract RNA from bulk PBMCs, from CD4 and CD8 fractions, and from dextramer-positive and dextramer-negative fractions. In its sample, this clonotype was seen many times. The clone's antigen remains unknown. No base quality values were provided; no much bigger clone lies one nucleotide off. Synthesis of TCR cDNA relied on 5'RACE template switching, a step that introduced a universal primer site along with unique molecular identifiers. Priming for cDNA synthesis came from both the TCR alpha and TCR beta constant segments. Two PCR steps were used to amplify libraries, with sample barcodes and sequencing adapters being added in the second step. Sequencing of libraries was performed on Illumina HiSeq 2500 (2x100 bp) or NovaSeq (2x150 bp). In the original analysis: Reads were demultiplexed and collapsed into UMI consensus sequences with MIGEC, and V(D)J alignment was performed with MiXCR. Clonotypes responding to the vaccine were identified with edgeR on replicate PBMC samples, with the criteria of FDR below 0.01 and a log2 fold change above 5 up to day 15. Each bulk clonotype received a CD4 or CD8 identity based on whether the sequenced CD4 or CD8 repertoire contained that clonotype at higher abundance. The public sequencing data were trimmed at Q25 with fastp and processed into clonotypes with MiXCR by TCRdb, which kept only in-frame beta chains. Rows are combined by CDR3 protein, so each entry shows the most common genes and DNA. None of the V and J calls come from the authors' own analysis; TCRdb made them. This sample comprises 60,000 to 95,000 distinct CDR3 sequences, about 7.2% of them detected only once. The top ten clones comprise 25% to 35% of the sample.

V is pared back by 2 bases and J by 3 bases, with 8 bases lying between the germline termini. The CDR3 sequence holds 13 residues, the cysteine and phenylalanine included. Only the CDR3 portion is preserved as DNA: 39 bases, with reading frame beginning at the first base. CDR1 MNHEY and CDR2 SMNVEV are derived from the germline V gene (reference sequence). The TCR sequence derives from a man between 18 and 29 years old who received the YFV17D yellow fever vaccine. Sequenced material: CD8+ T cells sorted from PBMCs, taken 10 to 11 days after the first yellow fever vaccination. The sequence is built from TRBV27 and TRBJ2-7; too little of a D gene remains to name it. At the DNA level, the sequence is TGTGCCAGCAGTTTAGGGGTCCTCTACGAGCAGTACTTC. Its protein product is CASSLGVLYEQYF.